Following are 30 T cell receptor beta chains from one sample sequenced in a study of T-cell reconstitution after alpha-beta-depleted transplantation in children. Preparation of the TCRbeta library involved a method that used unique molecular identifiers. TCRdb re-analysed the PCR reads in MiXCR, keeping a single row per CDR3 protein. The sample lists about 830,000 distinct CDR3 sequences, around 15% occurring once. The sequences come from PBMCs, mostly from graft donor cells, collected 360 days after TCRalphabeta/CD19-depleted stem cell transplant. Every receptor here comes from a male patient under 18 who had a stem cell transplant for acute lymphoblastic leukemia, so the T cells may come from the graft donor.

This clonotype occurred a few times. The rearrangement uses TRBV20-1 and TRBJ2-1, with 7 bases lining up with TRBD2. Germline loops: CDR1 DFQATT, CDR2 SNEGSKA (reference sequence). V lost 1 base, J lost 6 bases, and 6 bases stayed unmatched. The CDR3 totals 14 residues. In nucleotides, the CDR3 is TGCAGTGCTAGAGGCGCGGGAGAGTTCAATGAGCAGTTCTTC. Translation: CSARGAGEFNEQFF.

This clonotype was seen ten or more times. The chain links TRBV19 to TRBJ1-1; D possibly corresponds to TRBD1 (5 bases). CDR1 and CDR2 from the germline V gene are LNHDA and SQIVND (reference sequence). Trimming stripped 11 bases from V and 4 bases from J, with 14 bases between. CDR3 length equals 12 residues. The DNA of the CDR3 is TGTGCCTGTCGGGGGAGGGGCACTGAAGCTTTCTTT. It encodes CACRGRGTEAFF.

DNA for the CDR3: TGTGCCTGGTCAGGGGTACGGACTGGCTACACCTTC. It encodes CAWSGVRTGYTF. The J gene is TRBJ1-2, the V gene TRBV30; TRBD1 is a possible D gene (6 bases). CDR1 GTSNPN and CDR2 SVGIG come from the germline V gene (reference sequence). V gave up 5 bases and J gave up 7 bases, with 14 bases separating them. This CDR3 comprises 12 residues.

This clonotype was recorded a few times. The J gene is TRBJ2-2, the V gene TRBV7-6, with 8 bases that match TRBD2. Germline lookup yields CDR1 SGHVS and CDR2 FNYEAQ. CDR3 length: 18 residues. The J segment lost 8 bases and the V segment lost 5 bases, leaving 19 bases of the junction unmatched. CDR3 bases: TGTGCCAGCAGCGCCCACATCAACGGGAGGGCCAGTATGGGGGAGCTGTTTTTT. Its protein is CASSAHINGRASMGELFF.

The chain has TRBV7-2 and TRBJ2-5; D gene uncertain. Trimming removed 4 bases at V and 6 bases at J, with 12 bases between. The germline CDR1 and CDR2 sequences are SGHTA and FQGNSA. CDR3 length: 13 residues. CDR3 protein: CASSSLRLKTQYF. CDR3 sequence (DNA): TGTGCCAGCAGCTCTTTAAGATTGAAGACCCAGTACTTC.

The V gene is TRBV12-3 or TRBV12-4, the J gene TRBJ1-2; the match to TRBD1 covers 7 bases. CDR3 length: 15 amino acids. V lost 3 bases to trimming and J lost 1 base; unmatched junction nucleotides: 5. CDR3 nucleotides: TGTGCCAGCAGTTTTCGAGGGGGCGTTAACTATGGCTACACCTTC. Translation: CASSFRGGVNYGYTF.

This clonotype has just a few counts. The DNA for the CDR3 is TGTGCCAGCAGGAACCCCGCCCGGGGGCGGGAGACCCAGTACTTC. This translates into CASRNPARGRETQYF. The chain links TRBV25-1 to TRBJ2-5; D tentatively reads TRBD1 or TRBD2 (6 bases each). Germline CDR1 and CDR2: MGHDK and SYGVNS. The CDR3 is 15 amino acids. Trimming cost V 6 bases and J 5 bases, with 19 bases left between them.

The V call is TRBV29-1, the J call TRBJ2-2; TRBD1 aligns across 8 bases. The germline V gene encodes CDR1 SQVTM and CDR2 ANQGSEA. V lost 4 bases and J lost 4; bases outside the gene matches: 8. This CDR3 spans 15 amino acids. The CDR3 loop is CSVGVRGRSTGELFF. As DNA, the CDR3 is TGCAGCGTTGGGGTCAGGGGGCGCAGCACCGGGGAGCTGTTTTTT.

This clonotype was recorded many times. The chain links TRBV7-9 to TRBJ2-5; D gene unclear. Looked up from germline, CDR1 is SEHNR and CDR2 is FQNEAQ (reference sequence). The CDR3 is made up of 10 amino acids. The V and J ends lost 10 bases and 2 bases respectively, with 5 bases between them. CDR3 protein: CANYQETQYF. The CDR3 DNA is TGTGCCAACTATCAAGAGACCCAGTACTTC.

This clonotype has ten or more counts. V is TRBV7-9 and J is TRBJ2-7; the match to TRBD2 covers 12 bases. The germline V gene has CDR1 SEHNR and CDR2 FQNEAQ (reference sequence). The CDR3 contains 18 residues. Germline trimming cut 5 bases from V and 2 bases from J; bases unmatched to any gene: 13. CDR3 loop: CASSSPGRTSGNPYEQYF. As DNA, the CDR3 is TGTGCCAGCAGCAGCCCCGGACGGACTAGCGGGAATCCCTACGAGCAGTACTTC.

The gene calls are TRBV6-2 or TRBV6-3 and TRBJ2-2; 8 positions match TRBD1. The germline V gene encodes CDR1 MNHEY and CDR2 SVGEGT. J lost 5 bases, V lost 4 bases, and 6 bases had no gene match. The CDR3 consists of 15 residues. This CDR3 is CASSSPGGWTGELFF. The CDR3 DNA reads as TGTGCCAGCAGTTCCCCAGGGGGCTGGACCGGGGAGCTGTTTTTT.

This clonotype was seen repeatedly, ten times or more. The chain employs TRBV4-3 and TRBJ2-3; 10 bases fit TRBD2. The germline CDR1 and CDR2 sequences are LGHNA and YSLEER. The junction had 4 bases not matched to a gene; V was cut back by 2 bases and J by 2 bases. The CDR3 is 16 residues long. CDR3 sequence: CASSQQLAGLTDTQYF. The CDR3 DNA follows: TGCGCCAGCAGCCAACAACTAGCGGGACTCACAGATACGCAGTATTTT.

The chain links TRBV12-3 or TRBV12-4 to TRBJ1-4; no firm D call. The germline V and J ends were trimmed by 1 base and 5 bases, with 8 bases remaining between them. The CDR3 consists of 14 residues. CDR3 in amino acids: CASSLVWENEKLFF. The CDR3, as DNA: TGTGCCAGCAGTTTAGTGTGGGAGAATGAAAAACTGTTTTTT.

The rearrangement uses TRBV10-3 and TRBJ2-1, with TRBD2 as a possible D gene (6 bases). The CDR3 totals 15 residues. Between the trimmed V and J ends, which lost 4 bases and 2 bases, there was a span of 12 bases. In germline, CDR1 is ENHRY, CDR2 SYGVKD. CDR3 nucleotides: TGTGCCATCAGTGTGGGAGGTAAAACCTACAATGAGCAGTTCTTC. It is translated as CAISVGGKTYNEQFF.

V usage is TRBV5-8 and J usage is TRBJ2-1; a weak D match, TRBD1 (5 bases). Per the germline V gene, CDR1 is SGHTS and CDR2 is YDEGEE. Trimming stripped 0 bases from V and 6 bases from J, with 7 bases between. The CDR3 is 13 amino acids. In DNA, the CDR3 is TGTGCCAGCAGCTTGGTACAGGCCAATGAGCAGTTCTTC. Residues: CASSLVQANEQFF.

The J gene is TRBJ2-1, the V gene TRBV11-2, with 9 bases matching TRBD2. CDR3 length equals 15 residues. The V and J ends lost 6 bases and 3 bases, in that order; junction bases with no gene match: 6. Germline V gives CDR1 SGHAT, CDR2 FQNNGV. CDR3 DNA: TGTGCCAGCAGGACGATAGCGGGAGTCTACAATGAGCAGTTCTTC. It translates to CASRTIAGVYNEQFF.

In its sample, this clonotype was seen a few times. In DNA form, the CDR3 reads TGTGCCAGCAGCTTAGTGACTAGCGGGCCAAACTACGAGCAGTACTTC. This gives the protein CASSLVTSGPNYEQYF. This chain links TRBV7-2 with TRBJ2-7; 10 nucleotides match TRBD2. V trimming: 1 base; J trimming: 3 bases; junction bases outside the gene matches: 6. CDR1 and CDR2 from the germline V gene are SGHTA and FQGNSA. The CDR3 spans 16 residues.

CDR3 residues: CSASEFTDTQYF. The CDR3 DNA reads as TGCAGTGCTAGTGAGTTCACAGATACGCAGTATTTT. The chain has TRBV20-1 and TRBJ2-3; no definite D call. V was trimmed by 3 bases and J by 2 bases, leaving 6 bases between them. CDR3 length equals 12 residues. Per germline, CDR1 DFQATT and CDR2 SNEGSKA (reference sequence).

A note on this clonotype: Germline and junction disagree at one end, which may indicate a read error. The chain joins TRBV25-1 to TRBJ2-3; the match to TRBD2 covers 9 bases. The CDR3 length is 15 residues. Germline loops: CDR1 MGHDK, CDR2 SYGVNS. The chain's CDR3 is CASLPLAGEAETQYF. The CDR3 coding sequence is TGTGCCAGCCTACCCTTAGCGGGAGAGGCAGAAACGCAGTATTTT.

The chain recombines TRBV5-1 with TRBJ1-5; D unresolved. Trimming took off 1 base at V and 5 bases at J, with 19 bases between the two ends. CDR1 and CDR2 (germline): SGHRS, YFSETQ. The CDR3 totals 17 residues. CDR3 in DNA: TGCGCCAGCAGCTTGTGGCGTCGGCTAGCACGATATCAGCCCCAGCATTTT. It is translated as CASSLWRRLARYQPQHF.

For the CDR3, the DNA is TGTGCCACCAGCGGAATTAAAGTCCGTTACGAGCAGTACTTC. It yields the protein CATSGIKVRYEQYF. The J gene is TRBJ2-7, the V gene TRBV15, with D hard to call. V was shortened by 5 bases and J by 4 bases, with 15 bases between the two germline ends. The CDR3 length is 14 residues. Germline V gene data show CDR1 as LNHNV and CDR2 as YYDKDF (reference sequence).

This clonotype turned up a few times. This rearrangement joins TRBV5-1 to TRBJ2-2; D may be TRBD2 (6 bases). This CDR3 is built from 14 residues. V was clipped by 4 bases and J by 3 bases, with 10 bases between them. Germline loops: CDR1 SGHRS, CDR2 YFSETQ. CDR3 protein: CASSPGLYTGELFF. The DNA of the CDR3 is TGCGCCAGCAGCCCGGGACTTTACACCGGGGAGCTGTTTTTT.

The rearrangement joins TRBV7-9 to TRBJ1-1; TRBD1 aligns across 7 bases. Germline lookup yields CDR1 SEHNR and CDR2 FQNEAQ (reference sequence). This CDR3 region has 17 residues. V dropped 1 base and J dropped 2; count of bases not matched to a gene: 10. CDR3 bases: TGTGCCAGCAGCTTAGGTAGGGGACAGCTCGTTAACACTGAAGCTTTCTTT. Translated, it gives CASSLGRGQLVNTEAFF.

This clonotype was detected a few times. The V call is TRBV27, the J call TRBJ2-7; no reliable D call. V dropped 2 bases and J dropped 3 bases, with 32 bases sitting between them. Germline V CDR1 and CDR2: MNHEY, SMNVEV (reference sequence). The length of the CDR3 is 21 residues. The chain's CDR3 is CASSLPSRAPVNPRALYEQYF. CDR3 DNA sequence: TGTGCCAGCAGTTTACCTTCTCGGGCTCCCGTAAACCCACGGGCTCTCTACGAGCAGTACTTC.

The genes are TRBV7-9 and TRBJ2-5; D is undetermined. Trimming cost V 5 bases and J 5 bases, with 12 bases left between them. Germline assignment: CDR1 SEHNR and CDR2 FQNEAQ (reference sequence). The CDR3 is 13 amino acids. Here the CDR3 reads CASSPEGFETQYF. As DNA, the CDR3 is TGTGCCAGCAGCCCAGAAGGGTTCGAGACCCAGTACTTC.

This clonotype was seen a few times. CDR3 in amino acids: CASSSQTSGNTGELFF. Written as DNA, the CDR3 is TGCGCCAGCAGCTCTCAGACTAGCGGGAACACCGGGGAGCTGTTTTTT. The rearrangement uses TRBV5-1 and TRBJ2-2; 9 bases are a match to TRBD2. This CDR3 comprises 16 residues. Trimming at V came to 3 bases and at J to 1 base, leaving 4 bases not matched to a gene. Looked up from germline, CDR1 is SGHRS and CDR2 is YFSETQ.

This clonotype was detected once. A much larger clone is a single base away; this may be a read error. The CDR3 does not close with the conserved phenylalanine or tryptophan, likely indicating a read error. The rearrangement links TRBV10-3 to TRBJ1-2; the D gene is possibly TRBD1 (6 bases). The CDR3 is 14 residues long. The V and J ends lost 3 bases and 4 bases respectively, with 12 bases between them. Germline V gene data show CDR1 as ENHRY and CDR2 as SYGVKD. CDR3 in amino acids: CAISDRGAPYGYTS. CDR3 sequence (DNA): TGTGCCATCAGTGATCGGGGGGCGCCCTATGGCTACACCTCC.

This clonotype was seen a few times. This rearrangement joins TRBV7-3 to TRBJ1-1, with D possibly matching TRBD1 (5 bases). CDR3 length: 13 amino acids. The V gene's germline CDR1 is SGHTA and CDR2 FQGTGA. Trimming left V 5 bases short and J 2 bases short, with 9 bases between. The CDR3 is CASSAQENTEAFF. The CDR3 bases are TGTGCCAGCAGCGCACAGGAAAACACTGAAGCTTTCTTT.

The chain has TRBV12-3 or TRBV12-4 and TRBJ2-5; D gene ambiguous. V lost 4 bases and J lost 7, with 16 bases in between. The CDR3 covers 14 residues. CDR3 coding DNA: TGTGCCAGCAGTTACACAAACAGAAGAGGGACCCAGTACTTC. This sequence encodes CASSYTNRRGTQYF.

Comment on this clonotype: Sequence at one end of the junction differs from germline and may be a read error. CDR3 sequence (DNA): TGTGCCAGCAGCTTAGACCCCGGCTCCCACGAGCAGTACTTC. Translated, it gives CASSLDPGSHEQYF. This chain joins TRBV7-9 and TRBJ2-7; D remains unclear. The CDR3 has 14 residues. Looked up from germline, CDR1 is SEHNR and CDR2 is FQNEAQ (reference sequence).